The entry below gives a single T cell receptor beta chain sequence along with its context. In the authors' methods: Cell counts per sample came from amplifying reference gene primers. Measured with immunoSEQ multiplex PCR; TCRdb has only the in-frame clones, and not every one. The V and J calls and clone size come from that table; D and trimming were worked out from the DNA. The table lists fewer than 600,000 clones, 80% to 90% of them singletons, with roughly 0.84% in the top ten. This sample stems from a study of blood T cell repertoires in COVID-19. Study in general: The United States, Italy and Spain were the sources of the acute and convalescent COVID-19 samples. From T cells, B-cell-depleted T cells, or PBMCs came the material, which was cDNA or gDNA.

The ends lost 3 bases at V and 2 bases at J; junction bases unmatched: 10. CDR1 is SGHVS, CDR2 FQNEAQ, per germline. CDR3 size: 16 residues. The sequenced sample consisted of peripheral blood. The sequence came from a man aged 18 to 29 with COVID-19, enrolled during active disease. V usage is TRBV7-8 and J usage is TRBJ2-7, with 7 bases that match TRBD1. CDR3: CASSLYSGDRTYEQYF. In DNA, the CDR3 is TGTGCCAGCAGCTTGTATTCAGGGGACAGAACCTACGAGCAGTACTTC.